This entry is about one TCR beta chain. Both 60 Vbeta primers and 13 Jbeta primers went into the PCR. Assay: immunoSEQ multiplex PCR; the TCRdb copy retains only in-frame clones and omits some. The sample lists roughly 100,000 clones; around 80% were seen once. This CDR3 spans 15 amino acids. Germline V gene data show CDR1 as SGHDN and CDR2 as FVKESK. Trimming stripped 1 base from V and 5 bases from J, with 15 bases between. This sample was included in a study of cytomegalovirus exposure and HLA in healthy donors. This chain joins TRBV14 and TRBJ2-7; the D gene is possibly TRBD1 (5 bases). Sequenced input: PBMCs. The clonotype originates from a woman aged 40 to 50 in good health and CMV-seronegative. CDR3 in DNA: TGTGCCAGCAGCCAAGGACAGATTCGAATCGACGAGCAGTACTTC. This codes for CASSQGQIRIDEQYF. Full variable domain (remainder filled in from reference TRBV14 and TRBJ2-7): EAGVTQFPSHSVIEKGQTVTLRCDPISGHDNLYWYRRVMGKEIKFLLHFVKESKQDESGMPNNRFLAERTGGTYSTLKVQPAELEDSGVYFCASSQGQIRIDEQYFGPGTRLTVT.